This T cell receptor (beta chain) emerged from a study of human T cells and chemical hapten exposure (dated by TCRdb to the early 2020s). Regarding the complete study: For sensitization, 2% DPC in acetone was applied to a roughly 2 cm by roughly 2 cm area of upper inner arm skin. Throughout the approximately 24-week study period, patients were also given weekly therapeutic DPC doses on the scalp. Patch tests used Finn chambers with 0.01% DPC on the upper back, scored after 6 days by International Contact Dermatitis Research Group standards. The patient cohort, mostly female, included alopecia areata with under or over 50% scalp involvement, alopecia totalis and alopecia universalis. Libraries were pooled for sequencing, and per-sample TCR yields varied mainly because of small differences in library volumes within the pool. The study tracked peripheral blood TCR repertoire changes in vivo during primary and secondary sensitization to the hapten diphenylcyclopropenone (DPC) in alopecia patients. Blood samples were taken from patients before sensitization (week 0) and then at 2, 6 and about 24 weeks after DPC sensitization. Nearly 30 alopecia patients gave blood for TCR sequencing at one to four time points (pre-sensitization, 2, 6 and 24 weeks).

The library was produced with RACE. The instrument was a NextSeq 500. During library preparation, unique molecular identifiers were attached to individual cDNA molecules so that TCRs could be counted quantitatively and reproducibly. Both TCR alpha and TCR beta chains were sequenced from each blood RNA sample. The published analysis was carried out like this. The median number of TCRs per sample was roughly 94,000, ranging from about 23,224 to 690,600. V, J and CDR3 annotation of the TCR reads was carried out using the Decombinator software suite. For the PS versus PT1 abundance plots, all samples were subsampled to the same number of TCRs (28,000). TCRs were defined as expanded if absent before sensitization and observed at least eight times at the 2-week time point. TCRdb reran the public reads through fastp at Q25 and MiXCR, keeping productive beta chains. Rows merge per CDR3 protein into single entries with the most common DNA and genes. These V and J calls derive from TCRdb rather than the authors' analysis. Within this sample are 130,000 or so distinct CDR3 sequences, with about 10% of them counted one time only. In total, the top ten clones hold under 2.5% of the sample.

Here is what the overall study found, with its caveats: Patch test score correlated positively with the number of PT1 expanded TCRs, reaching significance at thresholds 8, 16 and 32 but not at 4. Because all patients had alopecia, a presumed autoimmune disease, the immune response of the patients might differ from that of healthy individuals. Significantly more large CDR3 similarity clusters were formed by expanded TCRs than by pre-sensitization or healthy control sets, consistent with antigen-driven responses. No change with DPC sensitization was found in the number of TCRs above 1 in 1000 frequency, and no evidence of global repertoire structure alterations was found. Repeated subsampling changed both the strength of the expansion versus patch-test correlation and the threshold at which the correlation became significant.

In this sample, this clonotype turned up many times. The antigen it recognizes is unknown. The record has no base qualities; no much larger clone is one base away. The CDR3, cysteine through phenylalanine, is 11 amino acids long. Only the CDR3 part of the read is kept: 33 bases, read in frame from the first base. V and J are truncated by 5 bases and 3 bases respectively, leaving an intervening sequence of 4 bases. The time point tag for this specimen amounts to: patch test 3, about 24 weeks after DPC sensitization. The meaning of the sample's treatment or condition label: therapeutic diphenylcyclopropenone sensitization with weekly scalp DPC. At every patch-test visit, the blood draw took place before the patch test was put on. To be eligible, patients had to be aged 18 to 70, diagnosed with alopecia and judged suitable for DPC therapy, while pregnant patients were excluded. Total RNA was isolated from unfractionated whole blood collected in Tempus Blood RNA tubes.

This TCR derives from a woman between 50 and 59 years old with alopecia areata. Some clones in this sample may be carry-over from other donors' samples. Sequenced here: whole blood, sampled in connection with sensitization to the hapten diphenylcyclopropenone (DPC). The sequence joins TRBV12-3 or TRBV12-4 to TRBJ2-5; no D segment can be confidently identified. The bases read TGTGCCAGCAGTCCCAAAGAGACCCAGTACTTC. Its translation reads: CASSPKETQYF.